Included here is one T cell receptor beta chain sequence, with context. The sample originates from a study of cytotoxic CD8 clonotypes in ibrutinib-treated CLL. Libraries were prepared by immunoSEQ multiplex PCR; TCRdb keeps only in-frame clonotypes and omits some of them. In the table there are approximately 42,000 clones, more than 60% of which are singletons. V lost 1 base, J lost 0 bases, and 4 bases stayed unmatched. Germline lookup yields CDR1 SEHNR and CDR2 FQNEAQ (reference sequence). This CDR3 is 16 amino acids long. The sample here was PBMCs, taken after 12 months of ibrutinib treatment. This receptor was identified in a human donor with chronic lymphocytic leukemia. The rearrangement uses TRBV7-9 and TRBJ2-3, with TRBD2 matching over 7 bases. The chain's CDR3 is CASSLDAGASTDTQYF. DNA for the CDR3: TGTGCCAGCAGCTTAGATGCGGGAGCGAGCACAGATACGCAGTATTTT.